Listed here are 32 T cell receptor beta chains from one sample, sequenced in a study of CD8+ T cells in alopecia areata. cDNA reverse transcribed from extracted RNA served as the sequencing template. Data came from immunoSEQ multiplex PCR; TCRdb stores just in-frame clones and leaves some out. The profile covers 150,000 to 200,000 clones, with over 50% appearing a single time and about 15% taken by the ten largest. The starting material was CD4+ T cells sorted from blood, obtained at week 0. These receptors all stem from a human donor with alopecia areata.

This clone was counted once. The rearrangement links TRBV12-5 to TRBJ2-2; TRBD1 matches 9 bases. Germline CDR1 and CDR2: LGHNT and FRNRAP. This CDR3 has 18 residues. After removal of 5 bases from V and 9 bases from J, the junction contained 19 bases not matched to a gene. The chain's CDR3 is CASGTPGQGLLKDRELFF. The DNA of the CDR3 is TGTGCTAGTGGTACACCGGGACAGGGTTTGCTGAAGGACCGGGAGCTGTTTTTT.

The chain uses TRBV4-2 and TRBJ1-5, with D perhaps matching TRBD1 (5 bases). This CDR3 comprises 12 residues. V was trimmed by 0 bases and J by 10 bases, leaving 7 bases between them. Germline-derived CDR1 and CDR2 are LGHNA and YNFKEQ. This chain's CDR3 is CASSQERGPQHF. In DNA form, the CDR3 reads TGTGCCAGCAGCCAAGAGAGGGGACCCCAGCATTTT.

The chain has TRBV30 and TRBJ2-1, with D perhaps matching TRBD1 (6 bases). The CDR3 covers 13 residues. V was clipped by 1 base and J by 11 bases, with 15 bases between them. Germline values: CDR1 GTSNPN, CDR2 SVGIG (reference sequence). CDR3 DNA sequence: TGTGCCTGGAGTGAAAGTCAGGGGCAAAAGCAGTTCTTC. Its translation is CAWSESQGQKQFF.

The chain combines TRBV2 with TRBJ2-1, with 8 bases matching TRBD1. Germline V gives CDR1 SNHLY, CDR2 FYNNEI. Germline trimming cut 7 bases from V and 3 bases from J; bases unmatched to any gene: 5. This CDR3 has 14 amino acids. This CDR3 is CASTGQGHYNEQFF. CDR3 bases: TGTGCCAGCACCGGACAGGGTCACTACAATGAGCAGTTCTTC.

This clone was counted once. This chain links TRBV7-9 with TRBJ2-7, with 10 positions matching TRBD1. The CDR3 has 14 residues. The V and J ends lost 4 bases and 2 bases, in that order; junction bases with no gene match: 2. The germline CDR1 and CDR2 sequences are SEHNR and FQNEAQ (reference sequence). The CDR3 coding sequence is TGTGCCAGCAGCTCGGACAGGGGGGCCTACGAGCAGTACTTC. Translation: CASSSDRGAYEQYF.

The chain couples TRBV4-2 to TRBJ1-1, with D perhaps matching TRBD1 (5 bases). V lost 1 base and J 4 bases, leaving 10 bases between the germline ends. The CDR3 loop spans 14 amino acids. Germline CDR1 and CDR2: LGHNA and YNFKEQ. The CDR3 DNA reads as TGTGCCAGCAGCCAAGGTATGGGGCGCACTGAAGCTTTCTTT. Translating gives CASSQGMGRTEAFF.

In this sample, this clone turned up a few times. The chain employs TRBV7-8 and TRBJ2-7; the D gene is possibly TRBD1 (7 bases). This CDR3 has 15 residues. Trimming removed 5 bases from V and 1 base from J, with 15 bases in between. Germline lookup yields CDR1 SGHVS and CDR2 FQNEAQ. This chain's CDR3 is CASSPGGSGSYEQYF. The CDR3 region has the DNA TGTGCCAGCAGCCCAGGGGGGTCAGGGTCCTACGAGCAGTACTTC.

This clone was observed at least ten times. This CDR3 reads CASSVLEIYEQYF. As DNA, the CDR3 is TGTGCCAGCAGTGTCTTGGAAATTTACGAGCAGTACTTC. The V gene is TRBV2, the J gene TRBJ2-7; D not resolved. CDR3 length: 13 residues. The V gene's germline CDR1 is SNHLY and CDR2 FYNNEI. Trimming left V 4 bases short and J 4 bases short, with 11 bases between. The full variable domain, its missing parts supplied by reference TRBV2 and TRBJ2-7, is EPEVTQTPSHQVTQMGQEVILRCVPISNHLYFYWYRQILGQKVEFLVSFYNNEISEKSEIFDDQFSVERPDGSNFTLKIRSTKLEDSAMYFCASSVLEIYEQYFGPGTRLTVT.

This chain joins TRBV27 and TRBJ2-5; TRBD2 is a possible D gene (5 bases). With 10 bases removed from V and 3 bases from J, the gap between germline ends came to 24 bases. Germline CDR1 MNHEY, CDR2 SMNVEV (reference sequence). This CDR3 comprises 16 residues. Here the CDR3 reads CATRGGFSLGKETQYF. The CDR3 nucleotides are TGTGCCACCCGAGGAGGCTTCAGCCTGGGCAAAGAGACCCAGTACTTC.

The rearrangement links TRBV5-4 to TRBJ2-7, with TRBD2 identical over 8 bases. V trimming: 3 bases; J trimming: 4 bases; junction bases outside the gene matches: 9. CDR3 length equals 15 residues. Germline V gene lookup returns CDR1 SGHNT and CDR2 YYREEE (reference sequence). CDR3 nucleotide sequence: TGTGCCAGCAGCTACCAGCGGGGGTCAAAATACGAGCAGTACTTC. Its translation is CASSYQRGSKYEQYF.

The chain carries TRBV7-2 and TRBJ1-6, with D unresolved. V lost 3 bases and J lost 7, with 13 bases in between. The CDR3 has 15 residues. Germline CDR1 reads SGHTA; CDR2 reads FQGNSA. The CDR3 sequence is CASSLLLGRNSPLHF. In DNA, the CDR3 is TGTGCCAGCAGCTTGTTGTTGGGGAGGAATTCACCCCTCCACTTT.

This chain uses TRBV9 with TRBJ2-3; D not resolved. The CDR3 extends over 14 amino acids. V lost 2 bases and J lost 2, with 9 bases in between. CDR1 and CDR2 from the germline V gene are SGDLS and YYNGEE. The chain's CDR3 is CASSVGVYTDTQYF. As DNA, the CDR3 is TGTGCCAGCAGCGTTGGGGTCTACACAGATACGCAGTATTTT.

A few counts support this clone. J is TRBJ1-1 and V is TRBV7-9, with a possible D match to TRBD1 (6 bases). In germline, CDR1 is SEHNR, CDR2 FQNEAQ (reference sequence). This CDR3 is 15 amino acids long. The V end lost 5 bases, the J end lost 4 bases, and 17 bases lay between the germline ends. For the CDR3, the DNA is TGTGCCAGCAGCGACCTGGGTCAGGGGCCCACTGAAGCTTTCTTT. Its protein is CASSDLGQGPTEAFF. Drawing the rest from reference TRBV7-9 and TRBJ1-1, the complete variable domain is DTGVSQNPRHKITKRGQNVTFRCDPISEHNRLYWYRQTLGQGPEFLTYFQNEAQLEKSRLLSDRFSAERPKGSFSTLEIQRTEQGDSAMYLCASSDLGQGPTEAFFGQGTRLTVV.

This chain links TRBV6-5 with TRBJ2-1; D remains unclear. In germline, CDR1 is MNHEY, CDR2 SVGAGI. This CDR3 has 15 amino acids. Trimming cost V 6 bases and J 0 bases, with 12 bases left between them. The CDR3 protein is CASRTERSSYNEQFF. For the CDR3, the DNA is TGTGCCAGCAGGACGGAGCGAAGCTCCTACAATGAGCAGTTCTTC.

The genes are TRBV29-1 and TRBJ1-1; unclear D gene. From germline, CDR1 is SQVTM and CDR2 ANQGSEA. This CDR3 has 13 amino acids. V was trimmed by 4 bases and J by 5 bases, leaving 14 bases between them. The CDR3 loop reads CSVADGAETEAFF. CDR3 sequence (DNA): TGCAGCGTTGCAGACGGAGCAGAAACTGAAGCTTTCTTT.

This chain links TRBV27 with TRBJ2-4; tentative D call: TRBD1 (5 bases). The CDR3 sequence is 15 residues long. V was trimmed by 10 bases and J by 5 bases, leaving 21 bases between them. Germline lookup yields CDR1 MNHEY and CDR2 SMNVEV (reference sequence). Written as DNA, the CDR3 is TGTGCCACCCCGGAGTTTCCGGACATCCAAAACATTCAGTACTTC. Protein: CATPEFPDIQNIQYF.

This clone was found a few times. V gene TRBV30 combines with J gene TRBJ1-1; TRBD1 is a possible D gene (6 bases). V was pared by 0 bases and J by 5 bases, with 13 bases between. The CDR3 is 14 residues long. The germline V gene has CDR1 GTSNPN and CDR2 SVGIG (reference sequence). The CDR3 protein is CAWSVLQGRTEAFF. The DNA of the CDR3 is TGTGCCTGGAGTGTCTTGCAGGGGAGGACTGAAGCTTTCTTT.

The sample holds a few counts of this clone. The chain joins TRBV9 to TRBJ2-3, with D perhaps TRBD1 (5 bases). This CDR3 is 14 amino acids long. CDR1 and CDR2 from the germline V gene are SGDLS and YYNGEE. Trimming took 3 bases from V and 2 from J, leaving 10 bases between them. The chain's CDR3 is CASSAGQATDTQYF. The DNA of the CDR3 is TGTGCCAGCAGCGCCGGACAAGCCACAGATACGCAGTATTTT.

This clone has only a few counts. The chain has TRBV29-1 and TRBJ1-2; D is undetermined. Trimming stripped 0 bases from V and 1 base from J, with 9 bases between. Germline loops: CDR1 SQVTM, CDR2 ANQGSEA. The CDR3 spans 14 residues. DNA of the CDR3: TGCAGCGTTGAAGACGTAGGCGGTAACTATGGCTACACCTTC. Protein sequence: CSVEDVGGNYGYTF.

The chain joins TRBV2 to TRBJ1-1; D remains ambiguous. CDR3 length: 11 residues. Trimming cost V 8 bases and J 10 bases, with 14 bases left between them. CDR1 SNHLY and CDR2 FYNNEI come from the germline V gene. CDR3 nucleotides: TGTGCCAGCCGGAGGGCCGGCGGAGCTTTCTTT. It encodes CASRRAGGAFF.

This clone was picked up a small number of times. The rearrangement uses TRBV28 and TRBJ1-2, with 9 positions matching TRBD1. Germline V gene sequence: CDR1 MDHEN, CDR2 SYDVKM. V shed 10 bases and J 4 bases; nucleotides not matched to a gene: 4. The CDR3 is 12 amino acids. The CDR3 region is CAIMDRGYGYTF. CDR3 DNA: TGTGCCATTATGGACAGGGGCTATGGCTACACCTTC.

V gene TRBV6-5 combines with J gene TRBJ2-3; 8 bases are shared with TRBD1. This CDR3 region has 15 residues. Germline V lookup: CDR1 MNHEY, CDR2 SVGAGI. Unmatched junction bases numbered 5, after V lost 5 bases and J lost 1 base. The CDR3: CASSKPGQGTDTQYF. The DNA of the CDR3 is TGTGCCAGCAGTAAACCGGGACAGGGCACAGATACGCAGTATTTT.

The genes are TRBV7-2 and TRBJ1-5, with 8 bases fitting TRBD1. The CDR3 extends over 15 amino acids. J gave up 0 bases and V 2 bases, and 0 bases lay outside the gene matches. Looked up from germline, CDR1 is SGHTA and CDR2 is FQGNSA. The CDR3 reads CASSLQGASNQPQHF. The CDR3 nucleotides read TGTGCCAGCAGCTTACAGGGGGCTAGCAATCAGCCCCAGCATTTT.

This clone has a handful of counts. V is TRBV28 and J is TRBJ1-5; TRBD1 aligns across 7 bases. This CDR3 has 15 residues. J was trimmed by 2 bases and V by 3 bases; bases with no gene match: 4. CDR1 is MDHEN, CDR2 SYDVKM, per germline. The CDR3 DNA is TGTGCCAGCAGTTTCCGACAGGGCGGCAATCAGCCCCAGCATTTT. This codes for CASSFRQGGNQPQHF.

The genes are TRBV15 and TRBJ2-5, with TRBD2 matching over 13 bases. The trim removed 0 bases at V and 1 base at J, leaving 8 bases unmatched. This CDR3 contains 19 residues. Per germline, CDR1 LNHNV and CDR2 YYDKDF (reference sequence). CDR3: CATSREGLAGRTGQETQYF. The CDR3 DNA reads TGTGCCACCAGCAGAGAGGGACTAGCGGGGAGGACGGGCCAAGAGACCCAGTACTTC.

The chain recombines TRBV18 with TRBJ1-1; TRBD1 agrees at 7 bases. This CDR3 region has 16 residues. With V trimmed by 1 base and J by 6 bases, 11 bases remained unmatched. Germline CDR1 reads KGHSH; CDR2 reads LQKENI. In DNA, the CDR3 is TGTGCCAGCTCACCACGGCTACAGGGGTATAAGCCTGAAGCTTTCTTT. Protein: CASSPRLQGYKPEAFF.

This chain connects TRBV5-1 to TRBJ1-5; the D is unclear. Germline lookup yields CDR1 SGHRS and CDR2 YFSETQ. Trimming cost V 4 bases and J 4 bases, with 9 bases left between them. The CDR3 is 13 residues long. DNA for the CDR3: TGCGCCAGCAGCCTTGAACAAAATCAGCCCCAGCATTTT. This gives the protein CASSLEQNQPQHF.

The chain links TRBV30 to TRBJ1-3; D might be TRBD1 (5 bases). The germline V gene has CDR1 GTSNPN and CDR2 SVGIG (reference sequence). The CDR3 runs to 15 residues. The V gene lost 2 bases and the J gene lost 0 bases, with 11 bases spanning the gap. CDR3 in amino acids: CAWSWGRSSGNTIYF. The CDR3 DNA reads TGTGCCTGGAGTTGGGGCAGGAGCTCTGGAAACACCATATATTTT.

The chain is built from TRBV2 and TRBJ1-6, with TRBD1 identical over 8 bases. J was trimmed by 7 bases and V by 6 bases; bases with no gene match: 5. Germline V gene data show CDR1 as SNHLY and CDR2 as FYNNEI. The CDR3 contains 14 residues. The CDR3 reads CASRTDRGNSPLHF. The CDR3 DNA is TGTGCCAGCAGGACTGACAGGGGAAATTCACCCCTCCACTTT.

The chain employs TRBV25-1 and TRBJ2-6; 8 bases align to TRBD1. V was clipped by 5 bases and J by 0 bases; unmatched bases: 9. CDR1 is MGHDK and CDR2 is SYGVNS in the germline V gene. This CDR3 spans 18 amino acids. CDR3 nucleotide sequence: TGTGCCAGCAGTCCAGACAGGGGAGGTTTCTCTGGGGCCAACGTCCTGACTTTC. Translation: CASSPDRGGFSGANVLTF.

The chain joins TRBV4-1 to TRBJ1-4; D possibly corresponds to TRBD1 (5 bases). The CDR3 is made up of 17 amino acids. Deletions cut 3 bases from V and 2 bases from J, with 16 bases between. The V gene's germline CDR1 is MGHRA and CDR2 YSYEKL. The CDR3 protein is CASSQDPPGGTNEKLFF. CDR3 coding DNA: TGCGCCAGCAGCCAGGATCCCCCGGGGGGGACTAATGAAAAACTGTTTTTT.

The V gene is TRBV4-2, the J gene TRBJ1-2, with TRBD1 matching over 7 bases. The germline gives CDR1 LGHNA, CDR2 YNFKEQ. The CDR3 covers 17 residues. The V gene end was trimmed by 4 bases and the J gene end by 7 bases; junction bases not matched to a gene: 18. CDR3 nucleotides: TGTGCCAGCAGCCGGGGGCGGGTAGGGACAGAAGGAAGTGGCTACACCTTC. Translation gives CASSRGRVGTEGSGYTF.